A selection of T cell receptor beta chains follows, all from one sample in a study of human T cells and chemical hapten exposure. Using its own MiXCR run on the RACE reads, TCRdb lists one record per CDR3 protein. The sample records tens of thousands of distinct CDR3 sequences, around 9.4% being singletons. This sample comprised whole blood, obtained in connection with sensitization to the hapten diphenylcyclopropenone (DPC). The origin of the receptors is a woman in her forties with alopecia areata. Some clones in this sample may be carry-over from other donors' samples. The CDR3 runs from the conserved cysteine through the conserved F or W. The order of the fields is clone size, J gene, D gene, V gene, CDR3 protein, CDR3 DNA. D genes are given only for firm matches. The size entry is marked missing in some rows and otherwise reads once, few, many or a size class.

abundance: NA; j_gene: TRBJ2-1; d_gene: TRBD2; v_gene: TRBV7-2; CDR3aa: CASSPGTSGGAANEQFF; CDR3nt: TGTGCCAGCAGCCCCGGGACTAGCGGGGGGGCGGCCAATGAGCAGTTCTTC
abundance: NA; j_gene: TRBJ2-2; d_gene: NA; v_gene: TRBV14; CDR3aa: CASSRSLRNTGELFF; CDR3nt: TGTGCCAGCAGCCGGAGCCTCAGGAACACCGGGGAGCTGTTTTTT
abundance: many; j_gene: TRBJ1-1; d_gene: NA; v_gene: TRBV7-9; CDR3aa: CASSLTEGRHIRKAFF; CDR3nt: TGTGCCAGCAGCCTCACGGAGGGACGGCACATCAGGAAAGCTTTCTTT
abundance: few; j_gene: TRBJ2-2; d_gene: NA; v_gene: TRBV5-6; CDR3aa: CASSLTWGNTGELFF; CDR3nt: TGTGCCAGCAGCTTGACTTGGGGAAACACCGGGGAGCTGTTTTTT
abundance: medium-sized; j_gene: TRBJ2-2; d_gene: NA; v_gene: TRBV6-2/TRBV6-3; CDR3aa: CASSWTDSGELFF; CDR3nt: TGTGCCAGCAGTTGGACAGACTCCGGGGAGCTGTTTTTT
abundance: many; j_gene: TRBJ2-2; d_gene: NA; v_gene: TRBV28; CDR3aa: CASSLLVEELFF; CDR3nt: TGTGCCAGCAGTTTATTGGTGGAGGAGCTGTTTTTT
abundance: many; j_gene: TRBJ2-3; d_gene: TRBD2; v_gene: TRBV5-1; CDR3aa: CASSLVSGGQGDTQYF; CDR3nt: TGCGCCAGCAGCTTGGTGTCGGGGGGTCAAGGAGATACGCAGTATTTT
abundance: many; j_gene: TRBJ2-1; d_gene: NA; v_gene: TRBV24-1; CDR3aa: CATSDETGGAYNEQFF; CDR3nt: TGTGCCACCAGTGACGAGACAGGAGGCGCCTACAATGAGCAGTTCTTC
abundance: few; j_gene: TRBJ1-2; d_gene: NA; v_gene: TRBV28; CDR3aa: CASSLGGAEYGYTF; CDR3nt: TGTGCCAGCAGTTTAGGGGGGGCGGAGTATGGCTACACCTTC
abundance: many; j_gene: TRBJ2-7; d_gene: TRBD1; v_gene: TRBV14; CDR3aa: CASSQATGAYEQYF; CDR3nt: TGTGCCAGCAGCCAAGCGACAGGGGCCTACGAGCAGTACTTC
abundance: many; j_gene: TRBJ2-2; d_gene: NA; v_gene: TRBV10-3; CDR3aa: CAIGLITGELFF; CDR3nt: TGTGCCATCGGTTTGATCACCGGGGAGCTGTTTTTT
abundance: NA; j_gene: TRBJ2-1; d_gene: TRBD1; v_gene: TRBV2; CDR3aa: CASSDAPGGNNEQFF; CDR3nt: TGTGCCAGCAGTGACGCGCCAGGGGGCAACAATGAGCAGTTCTTC
abundance: many; j_gene: TRBJ2-1; d_gene: TRBD2; v_gene: TRBV7-2; CDR3aa: CASSLAPAGGLDEQFF; CDR3nt: TGTGCCAGCAGCTTAGCGCCGGCGGGGGGCCTGGATGAGCAGTTCTTC
abundance: many; j_gene: TRBJ1-1; d_gene: NA; v_gene: TRBV28; CDR3aa: CASRTQGYRNTEAFF; CDR3nt: TGTGCCAGCAGAACGCAGGGGTACCGGAACACTGAAGCTTTCTTT
abundance: many; j_gene: TRBJ2-7; d_gene: NA; v_gene: TRBV20-1; CDR3aa: CSARDIPYEQYF; CDR3nt: TGCAGTGCTAGAGACATACCCTACGAGCAGTACTTC
abundance: many; j_gene: TRBJ2-1; d_gene: NA; v_gene: TRBV6-1; CDR3aa: CASRYDGYNEQFF; CDR3nt: TGTGCCAGCAGGTACGACGGGTACAATGAGCAGTTCTTC
abundance: many; j_gene: TRBJ1-3; d_gene: NA; v_gene: TRBV7-2; CDR3aa: CASSGGGSSGNTIYF; CDR3nt: TGTGCCAGCAGCGGCGGTGGTAGCTCTGGAAACACCATATATTTT
abundance: many; j_gene: TRBJ1-4; d_gene: NA; v_gene: TRBV5-1; CDR3aa: CASSYGSTNEKLFF; CDR3nt: TGCGCCAGCAGCTACGGATCAACTAATGAAAAACTGTTTTTT
abundance: many; j_gene: TRBJ1-5; d_gene: NA; v_gene: TRBV6-6; CDR3aa: CASTGGNQPQHF; CDR3nt: TGTGCCAGCACGGGGGGCAATCAGCCCCAGCATTTT
abundance: NA; j_gene: TRBJ2-2; d_gene: NA; v_gene: TRBV4-3; CDR3aa: CASSQEEAGELFF; CDR3nt: TGCGCCAGCAGCCAAGAAGAAGCCGGGGAGCTGTTTTTT
abundance: many; j_gene: TRBJ2-5; d_gene: NA; v_gene: TRBV7-6; CDR3aa: CASSRRPTGEETQYF; CDR3nt: TGTGCCAGCAGCCGACGACCGACTGGCGAAGAGACCCAGTACTTC
abundance: many; j_gene: TRBJ2-7; d_gene: NA; v_gene: TRBV28; CDR3aa: CASSWRPYEQYF; CDR3nt: TGTGCCAGCAGCTGGCGGCCCTACGAGCAGTACTTC
abundance: NA; j_gene: TRBJ1-5; d_gene: TRBD1; v_gene: TRBV18; CDR3aa: CASSPPGGGGGTQPQHF; CDR3nt: TGTGCCAGCTCACCACCGGGGGGAGGAGGGGGCACTCAGCCCCAGCATTTT
abundance: NA; j_gene: TRBJ2-3; d_gene: NA; v_gene: TRBV27; CDR3aa: CASSWNKNTDTQYF; CDR3nt: TGTGCCAGCAGTTGGAACAAGAACACAGATACGCAGTATTTT
abundance: few; j_gene: TRBJ1-2; d_gene: NA; v_gene: TRBV29-1; CDR3aa: CSASVADISGYTF; CDR3nt: TGCAGCGCCTCTGTTGCCGATATATCGGGCTACACCTTC
abundance: NA; j_gene: TRBJ2-7; d_gene: NA; v_gene: TRBV27; CDR3aa: CASSFSDGGYEQYF; CDR3nt: TGTGCCAGCAGTTTCTCCGACGGGGGATACGAGCAGTACTTC
abundance: many; j_gene: TRBJ1-2; d_gene: TRBD1; v_gene: TRBV6-2/TRBV6-3; CDR3aa: CASSWTGQGYTF; CDR3nt: TGTGCCAGCAGTTGGACGGGACAGGGCTACACCTTC
abundance: many; j_gene: TRBJ1-1; d_gene: NA; v_gene: TRBV3-1; CDR3aa: CASSQVRGWSEAFF; CDR3nt: TGTGCCAGCAGCCAAGTACGGGGTTGGTCTGAAGCTTTCTTT
abundance: many; j_gene: TRBJ1-1; d_gene: NA; v_gene: TRBV18; CDR3aa: CASSPGTDSNTEAFF; CDR3nt: TGTGCCAGCTCACCAGGGACCGACTCGAACACTGAAGCTTTCTTT
abundance: few; j_gene: TRBJ1-6; d_gene: NA; v_gene: TRBV5-1; CDR3aa: CASSQAAQSNSPLHF; CDR3nt: TGCGCCAGCAGCCAAGCGGCGCAGAGTAATTCACCCCTCCACTTT
abundance: NA; j_gene: TRBJ1-1; d_gene: NA; v_gene: TRBV11-3; CDR3aa: CASSPNRQTLNTEAFF; CDR3nt: TGTGCCAGCAGCCCCAACCGACAGACCCTGAACACTGAAGCTTTCTTT
abundance: many; j_gene: TRBJ1-5; d_gene: NA; v_gene: TRBV18; CDR3aa: CASSPQQGNQPQHF; CDR3nt: TGTGCCAGCTCACCACAGCAAGGCAATCAGCCCCAGCATTTT
abundance: NA; j_gene: TRBJ2-3; d_gene: NA; v_gene: TRBV5-1; CDR3aa: CASSLPQGTSTDTQYF; CDR3nt: TGCGCCAGCAGCTTACCCCAGGGAACTAGCACAGATACGCAGTATTTT
abundance: many; j_gene: TRBJ2-5; d_gene: TRBD2; v_gene: TRBV7-3; CDR3aa: CASSLIAGADETQYF; CDR3nt: TGTGCCAGCAGCTTAATAGCGGGGGCCGACGAGACCCAGTACTTC
abundance: many; j_gene: TRBJ1-4; d_gene: TRBD1; v_gene: TRBV6-5; CDR3aa: CASSYSMARDRGQKLFF; CDR3nt: TGTGCCAGCAGTTACTCGATGGCCCGGGACAGGGGGCAAAAACTGTTTTTT
abundance: few; j_gene: TRBJ1-1; d_gene: NA; v_gene: TRBV6-2/TRBV6-3; CDR3aa: CASRIRGRETEAFF; CDR3nt: TGTGCCAGCAGAATCCGGGGCAGGGAGACTGAAGCTTTCTTT
abundance: NA; j_gene: TRBJ1-4; d_gene: NA; v_gene: TRBV20-1; CDR3aa: CSATVWDREKLFF; CDR3nt: TGCAGTGCTACCGTCTGGGATCGAGAAAAACTGTTTTTT
abundance: many; j_gene: TRBJ2-3; d_gene: TRBD2; v_gene: TRBV5-8; CDR3aa: CASSPGLAGGTDTQYF; CDR3nt: TGTGCCAGCAGCCCTGGACTAGCGGGGGGCACAGATACGCAGTATTTT
abundance: many; j_gene: TRBJ2-5; d_gene: TRBD2; v_gene: TRBV5-1; CDR3aa: CASSPPGTSGGTETQYF; CDR3nt: TGCGCCAGCAGCCCCCCCGGGACTAGCGGGGGGACTGAGACCCAGTACTTC
abundance: few; j_gene: TRBJ1-2; d_gene: NA; v_gene: TRBV12-3/TRBV12-4; CDR3aa: CASSLGWGTVTF; CDR3nt: TGTGCCAGCAGTTTAGGGTGGGGGACCGTCACCTTC
abundance: many; j_gene: TRBJ2-3; d_gene: TRBD2; v_gene: TRBV5-1; CDR3aa: CASSSGGAVYTQYF; CDR3nt: TGCGCCAGCAGCTCGGGAGGGGCCGTGTATACGCAGTATTTT
abundance: many; j_gene: TRBJ2-2; d_gene: NA; v_gene: TRBV6-6; CDR3aa: CASSYSTGPNTGELFF; CDR3nt: TGTGCCAGCAGTTACTCGACAGGCCCGAACACCGGGGAGCTGTTTTTT
abundance: many; j_gene: TRBJ2-1; d_gene: NA; v_gene: TRBV15; CDR3aa: CATSRDRLGEQFF; CDR3nt: TGTGCCACCAGCAGAGATCGTTTAGGTGAGCAGTTCTTC
abundance: many; j_gene: TRBJ1-2; d_gene: TRBD1; v_gene: TRBV27; CDR3aa: CASSSQGQGYPYGYTF; CDR3nt: TGTGCCAGCAGTTCTCAAGGACAGGGCTATCCCTATGGCTACACCTTC
abundance: many; j_gene: TRBJ1-1; d_gene: NA; v_gene: TRBV4-1; CDR3aa: CASSRGPGTRGSITEAFF; CDR3nt: TGCGCCAGCAGCCGAGGACCGGGGACAAGGGGTTCGATCACTGAAGCTTTCTTT
abundance: NA; j_gene: TRBJ1-1; d_gene: NA; v_gene: TRBV20-1; CDR3aa: CSAWTPLVHTEAFF; CDR3nt: TGCAGTGCCTGGACTCCCTTGGTACACACTGAAGCTTTCTTT
abundance: NA; j_gene: TRBJ2-5; d_gene: NA; v_gene: TRBV5-1; CDR3aa: CASSLASSQETQYF; CDR3nt: TGCGCCAGCAGCTTGGCGAGTAGCCAAGAGACCCAGTACTTC
abundance: many; j_gene: TRBJ1-2; d_gene: NA; v_gene: TRBV28; CDR3aa: CASSLSGRVYGYTF; CDR3nt: TGTGCCAGCAGTTTATCTGGCAGGGTCTATGGCTACACCTTC
abundance: NA; j_gene: TRBJ2-4; d_gene: TRBD1; v_gene: TRBV18; CDR3aa: CASSRDRGEDIQYF; CDR3nt: TGTGCCAGCTCAAGGGACAGGGGAGAGGACATTCAGTACTTC
abundance: few; j_gene: TRBJ2-2; d_gene: NA; v_gene: TRBV6-1; CDR3aa: CASSGAPRGTGELFF; CDR3nt: TGTGCCAGCAGTGGAGCTCCTCGGGGCACCGGGGAGCTGTTTTTT
abundance: NA; j_gene: TRBJ2-5; d_gene: TRBD2; v_gene: TRBV12-3/TRBV12-4; CDR3aa: CASSLAGGTETQYF; CDR3nt: TGTGCCAGCAGTTTAGCGGGGGGGACAGAGACCCAGTACTTC
abundance: many; j_gene: TRBJ2-5; d_gene: TRBD2; v_gene: TRBV3-1; CDR3aa: CASSQGTSGGALETQYF; CDR3nt: TGTGCCAGCAGCCAAGGGACTAGCGGGGGGGCCCTTGAGACCCAGTACTTC
abundance: few; j_gene: TRBJ2-1; d_gene: TRBD2; v_gene: TRBV20-1; CDR3aa: CSASNGGGIDEQFF; CDR3nt: TGCAGTGCTAGTAATGGCGGGGGGATCGATGAGCAGTTCTTC